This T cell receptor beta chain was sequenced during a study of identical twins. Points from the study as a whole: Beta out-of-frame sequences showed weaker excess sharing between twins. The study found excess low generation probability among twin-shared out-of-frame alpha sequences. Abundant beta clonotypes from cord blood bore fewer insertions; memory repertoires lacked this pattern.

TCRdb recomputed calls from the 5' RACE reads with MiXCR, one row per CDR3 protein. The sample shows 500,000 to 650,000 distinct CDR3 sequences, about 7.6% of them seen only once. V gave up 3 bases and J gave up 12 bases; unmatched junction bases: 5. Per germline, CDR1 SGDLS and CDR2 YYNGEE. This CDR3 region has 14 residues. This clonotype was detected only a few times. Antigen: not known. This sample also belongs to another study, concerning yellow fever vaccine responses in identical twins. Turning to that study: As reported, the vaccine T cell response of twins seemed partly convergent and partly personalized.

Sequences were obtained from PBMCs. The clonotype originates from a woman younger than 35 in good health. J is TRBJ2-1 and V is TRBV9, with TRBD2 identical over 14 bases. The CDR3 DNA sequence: TGTGCCAGCAGCGCATCCGGGACTAGCGGGAGGCAGTTCTTC. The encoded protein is CASSASGTSGRQFF. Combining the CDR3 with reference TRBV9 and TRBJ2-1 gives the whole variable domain DSGVTQTPKHLITATGQRVTLRCSPRSGDLSVYWYQQSLDQGLQFLIQYYNGEERAKGNILERFSAQQFPDLHSELNLSSLELGDSALYFCASSASGTSGRQFFGPGTRLTVL.